Below, 5 T cell receptor beta chains from the same sample are listed, as sequenced in a study of cytomegalovirus exposure and HLA in healthy donors. The PCR contained 60 Vbeta and 13 Jbeta primers. Using immunoSEQ multiplex PCR, the repertoire was profiled, and TCRdb retains in-frame clones only, with some absent. The sample carries about 190,000 clones, more than 75% recorded once. The source material was PBMCs. The receptors stem from a woman aged 25 to 39 in good health and CMV-seropositive.

The V and J genes are TRBV7-9 and TRBJ1-2; unclear D gene. V was cut by 4 bases and J by 5 bases, with 17 bases left in between. The CDR3 length is 15 residues. CDR1 and CDR2 from the germline V gene are SEHNR and FQNEAQ (reference sequence). CDR3 sequence: CASSSPSARGYGYTF. The CDR3 DNA is TGTGCCAGCAGCTCACCGTCGGCCAGAGGATATGGCTACACCTTC.

CDR3 residues: CASSLKGRAGGEAFF. The DNA of the CDR3 is TGTGCCAGCAGCTTAAAGGGCAGGGCAGGTGGTGAAGCTTTCTTT. The J gene is TRBJ1-1, the V gene TRBV11-2; a weak D match, TRBD1 (5 bases). The CDR3 is 15 residues long. Trimming left V 2 bases short and J 7 bases short, with 17 bases between. CDR1 SGHAT and CDR2 FQNNGV come from the germline V gene.

This chain connects TRBV7-2 to TRBJ2-1; no clear D. There are 14 residues in the CDR3. The germline V and J ends were trimmed by 1 base and 6 bases, with 10 bases remaining between them. The germline gives CDR1 SGHTA, CDR2 FQGNSA. Written as DNA, the CDR3 is TGTGCCAGCAGCTTAGAATACTCCATCAATGAGCAGTTCTTC. Amino acid sequence: CASSLEYSINEQFF.

The chain has TRBV27 and TRBJ1-5; TRBD1 might be the D (6 bases). CDR1 and CDR2 (germline): MNHEY, SMNVEV (reference sequence). V lost 5 bases, J lost 9 bases, and 17 bases lay in between. The CDR3 covers 14 residues. The CDR3 region is CASSLDSPNGPQHF. CDR3 coding DNA: TGTGCCAGCAGTCTGGACAGCCCTAATGGGCCCCAGCATTTT.

The J gene is TRBJ2-3, the V gene TRBV5-1, with TRBD1 identical over 8 bases. Germline V lookup: CDR1 SGHRS, CDR2 YFSETQ. V lost 3 bases, J lost 6 bases, and 6 bases stayed unmatched. This CDR3 is 14 amino acids long. CDR3 in DNA: TGCGCCAGCAGCTCCGGACAGGGCTTGGATACGCAGTATTTT. This encodes CASSSGQGLDTQYF. Full variable domain (rest looked up from reference TRBV5-1 and TRBJ2-3): KAGVTQTPRYLIKTRGQQVTLSCSPISGHRSVSWYQQTPGQGLQFLFEYFSETQRNKGNFPGRFSGRQFSNSRSEMNVSTLELGDSALYLCASSSGQGLDTQYFGPGTRLTVL.